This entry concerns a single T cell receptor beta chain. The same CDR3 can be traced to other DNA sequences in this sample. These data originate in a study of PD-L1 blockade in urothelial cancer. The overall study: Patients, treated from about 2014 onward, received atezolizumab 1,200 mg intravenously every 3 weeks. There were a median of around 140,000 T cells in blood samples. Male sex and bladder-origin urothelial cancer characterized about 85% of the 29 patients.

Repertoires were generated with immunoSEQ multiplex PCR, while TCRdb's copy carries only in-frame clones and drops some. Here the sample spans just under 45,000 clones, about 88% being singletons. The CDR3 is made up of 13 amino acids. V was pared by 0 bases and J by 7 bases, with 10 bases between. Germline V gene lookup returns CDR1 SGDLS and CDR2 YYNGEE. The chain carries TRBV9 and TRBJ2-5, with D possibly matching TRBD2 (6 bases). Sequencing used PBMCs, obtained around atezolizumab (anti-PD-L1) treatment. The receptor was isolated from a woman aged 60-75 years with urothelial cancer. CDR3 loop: CASSVGLDGTQYF. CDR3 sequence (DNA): TGTGCCAGCAGCGTAGGACTAGACGGGACCCAGTACTTC.